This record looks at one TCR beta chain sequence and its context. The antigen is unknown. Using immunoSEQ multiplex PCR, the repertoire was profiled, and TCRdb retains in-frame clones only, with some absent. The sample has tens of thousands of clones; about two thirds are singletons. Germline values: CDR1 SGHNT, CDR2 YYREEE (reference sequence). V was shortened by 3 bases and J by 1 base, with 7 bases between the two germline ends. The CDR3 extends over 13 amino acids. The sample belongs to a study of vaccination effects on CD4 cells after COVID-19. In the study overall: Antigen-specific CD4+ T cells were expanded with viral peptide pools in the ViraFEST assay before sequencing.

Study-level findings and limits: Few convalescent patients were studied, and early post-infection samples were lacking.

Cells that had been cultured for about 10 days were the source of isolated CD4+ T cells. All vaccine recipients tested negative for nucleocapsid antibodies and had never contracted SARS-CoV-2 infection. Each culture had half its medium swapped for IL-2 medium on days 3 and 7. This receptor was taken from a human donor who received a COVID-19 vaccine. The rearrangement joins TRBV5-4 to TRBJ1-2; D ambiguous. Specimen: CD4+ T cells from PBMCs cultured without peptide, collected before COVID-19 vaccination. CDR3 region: CASSSGVNYGYTF. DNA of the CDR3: TGTGCCAGCAGCTCCGGGGTTAACTATGGCTACACCTTC.